This T cell receptor (beta chain) was identified in a study of chronic HIV infection and antiretroviral therapy. CDR3 length: 15 amino acids. CDR1 SNHLY and CDR2 FYNNEI come from the germline V gene. V gave up 7 bases and J gave up 0 bases, with 13 bases separating them. The table lists this clonotype with a few counts. From the 5' RACE reads, TCRdb called clonotypes with MiXCR, one entry per CDR3 protein. Seen here are 30,000 to 45,000 distinct CDR3 sequences, 7% to 10% observed once, and the top ten hold over 2.5%. This receptor was taken from an adult who had HIV and had not received antiretroviral therapy, or was an uninfected healthy control (not recorded which). Sequencing was carried out using peripheral blood. This chain uses TRBV2 with TRBJ1-5; D is perhaps TRBD1 (5 bases). The CDR3 DNA sequence: TGTGCCAGCAAGATCCAGGGTTATAGCAATCAGCCCCAGCATTTT. Translating it yields CASKIQGYSNQPQHF.